The next 4 T cell receptor beta chains were all read from a single sample in a study of blood T cells in healthy people across ages (dated by TCRdb to between 2015 and 2016). Preparation of the library involved 5' RACE. Sequencer: Illumina HiSeq 2500. A second PCR of about 6 to 11 cycles was performed with a sample-barcoded 5' primer and a J-beta primer mix. TCRdb passed the public sequencing reads through fastp at Q25 and MiXCR, retaining productive beta sequences. CDR3 protein sequences are deduplicated, and each keeps its most common genes and DNA. The sample table lists 1.5 million or so distinct CDR3 sequences, about 42% of them with a count of one. The ten largest clonotypes hold just over 4% of the sample. The specimen sequenced was blood. These receptors all stem from a woman aged 18-35 years in good health.

This chain links TRBV9 with TRBJ1-2; 9 positions agree with TRBD1. Germline trimming cut 4 bases from V and 4 bases from J; bases unmatched to any gene: 11. The CDR3 contains 16 residues. Germline V gene sequence: CDR1 SGDLS, CDR2 YYNGEE. CDR3 nucleotides: TGTGCCAGCAGCCCTTTTACGACAGGGGGATTCTATGGCTACACCTTC. Amino acids: CASSPFTTGGFYGYTF.

This sequence joins TRBV14 and TRBJ1-5; D gene ambiguous. Trimming removed 1 base from V and 7 bases from J, with 11 bases in between. Per the germline V gene, CDR1 is SGHDN and CDR2 is FVKESK. This CDR3 comprises 14 residues. The CDR3 DNA sequence: TGTGCCAGCAGCCAAGCCCTCCCCGGCCAGCCCCAGCATTTT. This translates into CASSQALPGQPQHF.

The chain uses TRBV16 and TRBJ1-2; 8 positions agree with TRBD1. J was trimmed by 4 bases and V by 0 bases; bases with no gene match: 4. Germline V gives CDR1 KGHSY, CDR2 FQNENV. There are 15 residues in the CDR3. Here the CDR3 reads CASSQSDREAYGYTF. The CDR3, as DNA: TGTGCCAGCAGCCAATCGGACAGGGAAGCCTATGGCTACACCTTC.

The chain combines TRBV20-1 with TRBJ2-7; D gene ambiguous. The CDR3 has 12 residues. V was cut by 6 bases and J by 3 bases, with 12 bases left in between. Germline V lookup: CDR1 DFQATT, CDR2 SNEGSKA (reference sequence). The CDR3 spells CSATRGSYEQYF. The DNA of the CDR3 is TGCAGTGCGACCCGCGGCAGCTACGAGCAGTACTTC.